Below, one T cell receptor (beta chain) is given with its context. What this receptor recognizes is not known. Base qualities are not recorded, but no much larger clone differs from it by a single base. This sample is drawn from a study of T cell responses to AZD1222 COVID-19 vaccine (TCRdb year 2021). In terms of the full investigation: A total of 230 to 250 trial participants underwent TCR sequencing, of whom about 210 received two doses of AZD1222 and around 26 received two doses of the MenACWY control vaccine. Trial participants were enrolled by age into subgroups of 18-55, 56-69 and 70-plus years, and approximately 150, 30 and 60 TCR-sequenced participants, respectively, were included in these subgroups. Paper-wide results and their limitations: No day 14 peak-response samples were available, so repertoires were characterized only after the peak T cell response. Conclusions about previously exposed vaccinees are limited, since just five to seven AZD1222 recipients were seropositive for SARS-CoV-2 at baseline. Participants were mostly white British and included more females than males, and it was suggested by the authors that clonal diversity may have been underestimated. In the small 56-69-year group, the increase in depth fell short of significance, most likely because of low power. A significant rise in spike-specific TCR breadth and depth was observed after two AZD1222 doses relative to day 0 and relative to MenACWY recipients. Nearly half of unique spike-specific TCRs reportedly recognized epitopes outside regions mutated in the B.1.351 and B.1.1.7 variants. Vaccine-associated CD4 TCRs spanned the whole spike protein, with dominant responses in regions 160-218 and 743-854.

The CDR3 regions of human TCRbeta chains were subjected to immunosequencing. For the original study's pipeline: TCRs in the repertoires were matched against a reference library of SARS-CoV-2-specific TCRs that had been generated with the MIRA antigen-specificity platform. Breadth was defined as the fraction of unique TCRs that were SARS-CoV-2-associated, and depth was defined as the fraction of total T cells that were SARS-CoV-2-associated. Using the MIRA data, each spike-specific TCR was mapped to the spike region that the TCR reacts to and placed in a CD4 or CD8 class. Log10-transformed breadth and depth values were compared by one-way ANOVA with Sidak's multiple comparisons tests. Held by TCRdb, this immuneACCESS table contains in-frame sequences only and omits some clones. Under half of the omission traces to an unresolved V gene where checked; the cause of the rest is unknown. For V, J and clone size, that table is used; D and trimming come from the DNA. For this sample there are 55,000 to 80,000 clones; 80% to 90% appear just once. Of the sample, 28% is held by the ten largest clones.

For CDR1 and CDR2, the germline V gene lists MDHEN and SYDVKM. The CDR3 starts with the cysteine, ends with the phenylalanine, and has 15 residues. This entry keeps only the CDR3 DNA: 45 bases, framed from base 1. V is reduced by 7 bases and J by 4 bases, leaving a spacing of 17 bases between them. Sample time point, as interpreted from the label and publication: about 28 days (+/-7) after the second vaccine dose. AZD1222 recipients with second doses at about 4 weeks or about 12 weeks were pooled, because spike-specific TCR depth and breadth did not differ between schedules. The vaccinee samples were drawn from two UK trials, COV001 and COV002, one of which was a single-blind randomized controlled phase 2/3 trial testing AZD1222 (ChAdOx1 nCoV-19) in healthy adults. Trial participant PBMC samples were collected at day 0 and day 28 after the second dose for TCRbeta chain sequencing.

The V and J segments used are TRBV28 and TRBJ2-1, and TRBD2 may be the D gene, going by 6 matching bases. The sample was peripheral blood, taken 28 days after the second AZD1222 dose. The receptor was derived from an adult who received the AZD1222 COVID-19 vaccine. The DNA is as follows: TGTGCCAGCATGGGGTACGGGAGCACATACAATGAGCAGTTCTTC. It translates to CASMGYGSTYNEQFF. Outside the CDR3, residues come from the reference TRBV28 and TRBJ2-1 proteins, so the full variable domain is: DVKVTQSSRYLVKRTGEKVFLECVQDMDHENMFWYRQDPGLGLRLIYFSYDVKMKEKGDIPEGYSVSREKKERFSLILESASTNQTSMYLCASMGYGSTYNEQFFGPGTRLTVL.